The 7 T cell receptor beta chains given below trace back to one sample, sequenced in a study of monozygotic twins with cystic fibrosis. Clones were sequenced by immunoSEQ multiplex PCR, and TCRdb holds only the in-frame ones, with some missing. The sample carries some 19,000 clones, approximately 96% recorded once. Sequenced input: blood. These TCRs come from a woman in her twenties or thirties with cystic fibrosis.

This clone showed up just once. The CDR3 coding sequence is TGCGCCAGCAGCCAAGATTGGGGGGGTTGGGACTATGGCTACACCTTC. This codes for CASSQDWGGWDYGYTF. The rearrangement joins TRBV4-3 to TRBJ1-2; tentatively, D is TRBD1 (5 bases). The CDR3 runs to 16 residues. CDR1 and CDR2 (germline): LGHNA, YSLEER. Trimming pared 0 bases from V and 3 bases from J, leaving 14 bases between.

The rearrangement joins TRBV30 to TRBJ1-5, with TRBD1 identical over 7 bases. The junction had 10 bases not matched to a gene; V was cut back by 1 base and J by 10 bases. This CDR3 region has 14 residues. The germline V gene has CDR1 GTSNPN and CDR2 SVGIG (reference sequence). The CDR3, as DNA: TGTGCCTGGAGTGGAGGCCCAGGGGGTCTTCCCCAGCATTTT. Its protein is CAWSGGPGGLPQHF.

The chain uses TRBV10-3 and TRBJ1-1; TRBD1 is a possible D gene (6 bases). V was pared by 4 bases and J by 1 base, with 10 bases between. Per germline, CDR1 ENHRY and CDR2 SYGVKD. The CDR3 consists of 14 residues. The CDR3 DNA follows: TGTGCCATCAGTGTTGGAGGGGGGAACACTGAAGCTTTCTTT. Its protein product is CAISVGGGNTEAFF.

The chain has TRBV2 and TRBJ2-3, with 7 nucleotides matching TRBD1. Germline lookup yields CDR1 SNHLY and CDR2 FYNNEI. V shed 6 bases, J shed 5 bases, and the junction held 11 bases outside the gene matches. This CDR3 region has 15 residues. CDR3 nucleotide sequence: TGTGCCAGCAGCGTCCGGACAGGCCGGGGAGATACGCAGTATTTT. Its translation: CASSVRTGRGDTQYF.

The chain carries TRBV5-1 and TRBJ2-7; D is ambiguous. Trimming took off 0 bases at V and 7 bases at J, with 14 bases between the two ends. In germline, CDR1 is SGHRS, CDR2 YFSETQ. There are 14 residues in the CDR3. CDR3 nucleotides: TGCGCCAGCAGCTTGGCCGAGATTGCAGGAGAGCAGTACTTC. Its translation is CASSLAEIAGEQYF.

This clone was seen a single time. The CDR3 protein is CAISLPGAGKGYTF. CDR3 sequence (DNA): TGTGCCATCAGTCTTCCGGGGGCGGGCAAAGGCTACACCTTC. V is TRBV10-3 and J is TRBJ1-2, with D possibly TRBD1 on 6 matching bases. CDR1 and CDR2 from the germline V gene are ENHRY and SYGVKD. The CDR3 runs to 14 residues. V lost 5 bases and J 8 bases, leaving 18 bases between the germline ends.

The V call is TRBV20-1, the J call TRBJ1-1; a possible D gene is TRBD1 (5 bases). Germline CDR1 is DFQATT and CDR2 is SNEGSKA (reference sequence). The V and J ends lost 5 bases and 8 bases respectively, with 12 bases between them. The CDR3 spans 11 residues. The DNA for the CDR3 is TGCAGTGCTGACACGGGGCTGGAAGCTTTCTTT. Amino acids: CSADTGLEAFF.